The 24 T cell receptor beta chains in this list originate from one sample, sequenced in a study of tumor and adjacent non-tumor tissue in lung cancer. RNA was extracted from bulk tissue without any cell sorting. A modified ARM-PCR protocol with three rounds of nested PCR amplified TCRbeta. MiXCR, run by TCRdb on the multiplex PCR reads, gives a single entry per CDR3 protein. There are about 200,000 distinct CDR3 sequences in the sample; about two thirds occur only once, and approximately 25% lies in the top ten. Sequencing was done on a sample of lung tumor tissue. These TCRs come from a man aged 60 to 69 with non-small cell lung cancer.

A word on this clonotype: It is likely a read error, because the conserved phenylalanine at the end of the CDR3 is missing. This chain connects TRBV29-1 to TRBJ1-1; D might be TRBD1 (6 bases). Germline assignment: CDR1 SQVTM and CDR2 ANQGSEA. The CDR3 length is 12 residues. The CDR3 here is CNAQEGETDAFI. The CDR3 DNA reads as TGCAACGCCCAAGAGGGGGAAACTGATGCTTTCATT.

This chain uses TRBV20-1 with TRBJ2-3; tentative D call: TRBD1 (5 bases). Gene TRBJ1-5 matches the end of the DNA better, so the J call may be wrong. The V gene's germline CDR1 is DFQATT and CDR2 SNEGSKA (reference sequence). The CDR3 covers 16 residues. CDR3 protein: CSASAFSGAYTDTQHF. DNA of the CDR3: TGCAGTGCTAGCGCCTTTAGCGGGGCTTACACAGATACGCAGCATTTT.

Worth noting for this clonotype: An end of the junction differs from the germline gene, which may be a read error. This chain connects TRBV20-1 to TRBJ2-1; D tentatively fits TRBD1 or TRBD2 (6 bases each). The germline gives CDR1 DFQATT, CDR2 SNEGSKA (reference sequence). The CDR3 length is 12 residues. The CDR3 DNA reads TGCAGTGTTAGAGGGGGGCACAATGAACAGTTCTTC. Translated: CSVRGGHNEQFF.

This clonotype has more than one count but fewer than ten. A much larger clone differs by one base, so this may be a read error. The genes are TRBV11-3 and TRBJ2-7, with TRBD2 matching over 11 bases. CDR3 size: 16 residues. The germline gives CDR1 SGHNT, CDR2 YENEEA. The CDR3 DNA is TGTACCAGCAGCTTTACAGGACTAGCGGGTGGCTACGAGCAGTACTTC. Encoded protein: CTSSFTGLAGGYEQYF.

As concerns this clonotype: An end of the junction differs from the germline gene, which may be a read error. The rearrangement links TRBV4-3 to TRBJ2-2; no clear D gene. CDR3 length: 15 residues. Germline V gives CDR1 LGHNA, CDR2 YSLEER. The CDR3 spells CASNQYPGFSGELFF. The CDR3 bases are TGCGCCAGCAACCAATATCCCGGATTCTCAGGGGAGCTGTTTTTT.

As for this clonotype: This may be a read error, as it is one base from a much larger clone. The genes are TRBV20-1 and TRBJ1-5, with 7 bases that match TRBD1. The CDR3 has 13 residues. Germline V gives CDR1 DFQATT, CDR2 SNEGSKA (reference sequence). V lost 4 bases to trimming and J lost 7 bases; unmatched junction nucleotides: 7. Here the CDR3 reads CSAISRGGQPQHF. The CDR3 DNA reads TGCAGTGCTATCTCCAGGGGGGGACAGCCCCAGCATTTT.

Comment on this clonotype: At one end the junction does not follow the germline gene, possibly because of a read error. The chain links TRBV30 to TRBJ2-7, with 10 positions matching TRBD1. This CDR3 is 15 amino acids long. Germline V CDR1 and CDR2: GTSNPN, SVGIG (reference sequence). CDR3 nucleotide sequence: TGTGCCTGGAATGGAGACCTGGACAGGGGGTACGAGCAGTATTTC. Its translation is CAWNGDLDRGYEQYF.

Worth noting for this clonotype: The missing conserved phenylalanine or tryptophan at the end of this CDR3 makes a read error likely. The limits of the CDR3 on the DNA are not certain, so only TCRdb's listed CDR3 is given. This chain uses TRBV5-6 with TRBJ1-2. The CDR3 adds up to 13 amino acids, both ends counted. Germline CDR1 reads SGHDT; CDR2 reads YYEEEE. The CDR3 sequence is CASSKGRVYGYTL.

This clonotype was counted only a few times. The chain couples TRBV12-3 or TRBV12-4 to TRBJ2-2; the D gene is possibly TRBD2 (5 bases). Trimming left V 1 base short and J 0 bases short, with 12 bases between. This CDR3 is built from 17 residues. The CDR3 region has the DNA TGTGCCAGCAGTTTAGGCCCCGTCGGGGCGAACACCGGGGAGCTGTTTTTT. Amino acid sequence: CASSLGPVGANTGELFF.

The sample holds many counts of this clonotype. The chain joins TRBV12-3 or TRBV12-4 to TRBJ1-5; D unclear. CDR3 length: 13 amino acids. V lost 3 bases, J lost 4 bases, and 7 bases lay in between. CDR3 residues: CASSLSENQPQHF. The CDR3 region has the DNA TGTGCCAGCAGTTTGTCCGAGAATCAGCCCCAGCATTTT.

Comment on this clonotype: The junction differs from germline at one of its ends, possibly a read error. The CDR3 nucleotides read TGCAGCGAGAATGGACAGCTCTCCTACGAGGAGTGCTTC. Amino acids: CSENGQLSYEECF. The chain combines TRBV20-1 with TRBJ2-7; the D gene is possibly TRBD1 (6 bases). CDR1 is DFQATT and CDR2 is SNEGSKA in the germline V gene (reference sequence). CDR3 length: 13 residues.

Comment on this clonotype: A much larger clone sits a single nucleotide away, making a read error possible. This chain uses TRBV28 with TRBJ1-5; D unresolved. The CDR3 totals 17 residues. Trimming stripped 10 bases from V and 1 base from J, with 23 bases between. Germline CDR1 is MDHEN and CDR2 is SYDVKM. CDR3 DNA: TGTGCCATCACTACTGGACCTCTAGGGTTGAGCAATCAGCCCCAGCATTTT. This codes for CAITTGPLGLSNQPQHF.

This clonotype was seen a single time. The CDR3 does not close with the conserved phenylalanine or tryptophan, likely indicating a read error. V gene TRBV12-3 or TRBV12-4 combines with J gene TRBJ1-3, with D perhaps TRBD1 (6 bases). This CDR3 comprises 16 residues. CDR3 in amino acids: CASSFSGGRSANTIYL. CDR3 nucleotide sequence: TGTGCCAGCAGTTTCTCCGGGGGGCGCTCTGCAAACACCATATATCTT.

In this sample, this clonotype turned up a few times. This chain uses TRBV5-4 with TRBJ2-3, with TRBD2 matching 7 bases. This CDR3 is 15 amino acids long. CDR1 is SGHNT, CDR2 YYREEE, per germline (reference sequence). Losses at the gene ends were 2 bases for V and 2 bases for J; bases not matched to a gene: 5. For the CDR3, the DNA is TGTGCCAGCAGCTTTGGCGGGAGCTACACAGATACGCAGTATTTT. Protein sequence: CASSFGGSYTDTQYF.

With respect to this clonotype: With a much larger clone just one base away, this may be a read error. The chain uses TRBV20-1 and TRBJ1-5, with a possible D match to TRBD1 (5 bases). The germline gives CDR1 DFQATT, CDR2 SNEGSKA (reference sequence). This CDR3 spans 13 amino acids. The V gene lost 6 bases and the J gene lost 7 bases, with 16 bases spanning the gap. CDR3 sequence reads: CSASPGRGQPQHF. In DNA form, the CDR3 reads TGCAGTGCCTCCCCCGGGCGGGGGCAGCCCCAGCATTTT.

Turning to this clonotype: This may be a read error, as it is one base from a much larger clone. Given the absence of the conserved phenylalanine or tryptophan at the CDR3 end, a read error is likely. V gene TRBV29-1 combines with J gene TRBJ1-1; D gene unclear. Germline CDR1 and CDR2: SQVTM and ANQGSEA. V was trimmed by 8 bases and J by 0 bases, leaving 7 bases between them. The CDR3 totals 11 residues. The CDR3 DNA sequence: TGCAGCTTACTCTTGAACACTGAAGCTTTCTAT. It is translated as CSLLLNTEAFY.

Notes on this clonotype: A read error is likely, as this CDR3 ends without the conserved phenylalanine or tryptophan. The chain is built from TRBV6-6 and TRBJ1-2; D uncertain. Germline values: CDR1 MNHNY, CDR2 SVGAGI (reference sequence). V dropped 4 bases and J dropped 4 bases, with 16 bases sitting between them. There are 15 residues in the CDR3. The CDR3 coding sequence is TGTGCCAGCAGTTCCTCATTCGGGGTAGTCTATGGCTACACCTTA. Translated, it gives CASSSSFGVVYGYTL.

This clonotype was seen at least ten times. The chain uses TRBV29-1 and TRBJ2-3, with D hard to call. Germline lookup yields CDR1 SQVTM and CDR2 ANQGSEA. This CDR3 has 12 residues. Trimming took off 2 bases at V and 2 bases at J, with 5 bases between the two ends. The CDR3 nucleotides are TGCAGCGTTGAACGCAACACAGATACGCAGTATTTT. Its protein product is CSVERNTDTQYF.

A note on this clonotype: The germline gene is not matched at one end of the junction; a read error may be the cause. The J gene is TRBJ1-6, the V gene TRBV11-2, with D hard to call. CDR3 length: 21 residues. Per the germline V gene, CDR1 is SGHAT and CDR2 is FQNNGV. CDR3 bases: TGTGCCAGCAACTTATTACCCCCCACTAGTTTAGGCGATTCATGTAATTCACCCCTCCACTTT. Residues: CASNLLPPTSLGDSCNSPLHF.

In the case of this clonotype: A junction end diverges from the germline sequence, so it may reflect a read error. V and J are TRBV11-1 and TRBJ2-1; TRBD2 matches at 11 bases. Germline CDR1 and CDR2: SGHAT and FQDESV (reference sequence). The length of the CDR3 is 17 residues. The CDR3 here is CVSSLSRLAGGNNGHLF. The CDR3 nucleotides read TGTGTCAGCAGCTTATCTCGGCTAGCGGGAGGCAACAATGGGCATCTCTTC.

This clonotype has only a few counts. The junction shows a germline mismatch at one end, possibly a read error. This chain joins TRBV11-1 and TRBJ1-1, with a possible D match to TRBD1 (6 bases). CDR3 size: 13 residues. CDR1 SGHAT and CDR2 FQDESV come from the germline V gene (reference sequence). Written as DNA, the CDR3 is TGTGCCAGTACCGCACAGGGAGGCACTGAATCTTTCTTT. Translation gives CASTAQGGTESFF.

The chain uses TRBV11-1 and TRBJ2-5; possible D gene TRBD1, 6 bases. Germline CDR1 is SGHAT and CDR2 is FQDESV (reference sequence). Trimming stripped 5 bases from V and 7 bases from J, with 29 bases between. This CDR3 spans 18 amino acids. The CDR3 loop reads CASSTGEPQTARGGTQYF. In nucleotides, the CDR3 is TGTGCCAGCAGCACCGGGGAGCCTCAGACTGCCCGAGGGGGGACCCAGTACTTC.

Remarks on this clonotype: Since a much larger clone is just one base distant, this may be a read error. The chain recombines TRBV29-1 with TRBJ2-1; TRBD1 matches at 9 bases. This CDR3 comprises 15 residues. The J segment lost 6 bases and the V segment lost 7 bases, leaving 13 bases of the junction unmatched. The germline CDR1 and CDR2 sequences are SQVTM and ANQGSEA. The CDR3 DNA reads TGCAGCGCAGGAGGGGGACAGGGTACATGCAATGAGCAGTTCTTC. This sequence encodes CSAGGGQGTCNEQFF.

This clonotype has only a few counts. Mismatch with germline at one junction end may stem from a read error. This chain uses TRBV6-5 with TRBJ2-2; D unresolved. Per the germline V gene, CDR1 is MNHEY and CDR2 is SVGAGI. The CDR3 totals 16 residues. The CDR3 protein is CVSKFGSTETTGELFF. For the CDR3, the DNA is TGTGTCAGCAAGTTTGGGTCAACAGAGACCACCGGGGAGCTGTTTTTT.